Listed below are T cell receptor beta chains from one sample, sequenced in a study of T-cell reconstitution after alpha-beta-depleted transplantation in children. Using its own MiXCR run on the PCR reads, TCRdb lists one record per CDR3 protein. Of hundreds of thousands of distinct CDR3 sequences in the sample, around 16% are singletons; the top ten hold approximately 1%. Source: PBMCs from the stem cell graft donor, taken from the stem cell graft. Source of these receptors: a human donor who donated a stem cell graft to a child with acute myeloid leukemia. CDR3s leave out the opening cysteine and the closing phenylalanine or tryptophan. For some rows the clone size is stated as once, few or many, or as a class when expanded; others skip it.

cdr3_length clone_size j_call v_call cdr3_aa
19 - TRBJ1-1 TRBV5-1 ASSFRGTGGTVALMNTEAF
13 many TRBJ1-3 TRBV6-5 ASSYSKRIGNTIY
14 many TRBJ2-3 TRBV7-2 ASSLVRGGGTDTQY
14 few TRBJ2-5 TRBV4-1 ASSQESLVGEETQY
10 many TRBJ2-7 TRBV5-1 ASSHGTDEQY
13 few TRBJ2-7 TRBV20-1 SARGTAKHFYEQY
13 many TRBJ2-7 TRBV12-3/TRBV12-4 ASSLRQEGTYEQY
11 many TRBJ1-1 TRBV20-1 SALGRWNTEAF
13 few TRBJ2-3 TRBV7-9 ASSFRTSLTDTQY
10 few TRBJ2-1 TRBV5-1 ASRDNYNEQF
12 - TRBJ1-4 TRBV7-2 ASSQDRRNEKLF
16 - TRBJ2-1 TRBV11-2 ASRHWGGKVSSYNEQF
9 few TRBJ2-1 TRBV12-3/TRBV12-4 ASGLAVEQF
14 few TRBJ2-5 TRBV12-3/TRBV12-4 ASSQTSGGFQETQY
14 many TRBJ1-5 TRBV20-1 SARDRRQGVRQPQH
9 few TRBJ2-7 TRBV29-1 SGRGRDEQY
10 few TRBJ2-5 TRBV20-1 SARGAGETQY
13 many TRBJ2-7 TRBV5-1 ASSPDGRSSYEQY
14 many TRBJ2-2 TRBV29-1 SVEGTSDSNTGELF
10 few TRBJ2-1 TRBV30 AWTSGPNEQF
11 many TRBJ2-7 TRBV15 ATSRGSTYEQY
12 few TRBJ1-2 TRBV12-3/TRBV12-4 ASSRPDRNYGYT
12 few TRBJ2-5 TRBV20-1 SARGWGLAETQY
14 many TRBJ2-2 TRBV9 ASSVVRGIDTGELF
13 few TRBJ2-5 TRBV6-5 ASSYSVQGGETQY
15 few TRBJ2-1 TRBV12-3/TRBV12-4 ASSSYGTSGGFNEQF
10 - TRBJ1-1 TRBV27 ASRQANTEAF
12 - TRBJ1-5 TRBV15 ATSRRQFNQPQH
13 few TRBJ2-7 TRBV5-1 ASSLAASTSYEQY
17 few TRBJ1-6 TRBV10-3 AISGPEGFSGSYNSPLH
14 - TRBJ2-3 TRBV15 ATSRDEGVAADTQY
12 many TRBJ2-1 TRBV29-1 SVEEGQGENEQF
12 - TRBJ2-1 TRBV10-1 ASSEWTHYNEQF
15 few TRBJ2-2 TRBV4-2 ASSPVGSGGPTVELF
10 - TRBJ2-1 TRBV29-1 SVDATGDEQF
15 many TRBJ2-3 TRBV20-1 SARDAGPAGSTDTQY
13 many TRBJ2-1 TRBV13 ASSPQRGPYNEQF